The 32 T cell receptor beta chains below all came from one sample that was sequenced in a study of regulatory T cells in long-lasting Graves disease. CDR3 regions were amplified by Arm-PCR using iRepertoire HTBI primers to build TCR beta libraries. Each CDR3 protein gets one entry after TCRdb re-called the multiplex PCR reads with MiXCR. The sample lists around 250,000 distinct CDR3 sequences; approximately 18% were seen once. Time point: newly diagnosed GD, antithyroid drugs for less than 3 months. The TCR library was prepared using RNA isolated from PBMCs. These data are also associated with another study on T cells in Graves' hyperthyroidism and ophthalmopathy.

This specimen was peripheral blood mononuclear cells (PBMCs), taken at new diagnosis, from a patient treated with antithyroid drugs. Receptors originate from a woman aged 25 to 39 with Graves disease.

The rearrangement joins TRBV4-1 to TRBJ1-4, with D unclear. Germline CDR1 reads MGHRA; CDR2 reads YSYEKL. V lost 1 base, J lost 2 bases, and 11 bases lay in between. The CDR3 runs 16 residues. The CDR3 nucleotides read TGCGCCAGCAGCCAAGCCTCGGGCAGCACTAATGAAAAACTGTTTTTT. Translating gives CASSQASGSTNEKLFF.

This clonotype was seen repeatedly, ten times or more. This chain connects TRBV7-2 to TRBJ2-5; no firm D call. This CDR3 has 12 amino acids. V lost 5 bases and J lost 8, with 12 bases in between. Germline V CDR1 and CDR2: SGHTA, FQGNSA. The CDR3 spells CASSPSTTTQYF. In DNA, the CDR3 is TGTGCCAGCAGCCCTTCAACTACCACCCAGTACTTC. The entire variable domain, with the rest obtained from reference TRBV7-2 and TRBJ2-5, is as follows: GAGVSQSPSNKVTEKGKDVELRCDPISGHTALYWYRQSLGQGLEFLIYFQGNSAPDKSGLPSDRFSAERTGGSVSTLTIQRTQQEDSAVYLCASSPSTTTQYFGPGTRLLVL.

This clonotype was found a few times. The rearrangement joins TRBV11-2 to TRBJ2-2; no reliable D call. The CDR3 totals 17 residues. Germline lookup yields CDR1 SGHAT and CDR2 FQNNGV. V was pared by 0 bases and J by 1 base, with 12 bases between. CDR3 sequence reads: CASSLEVRLRNTGELFF. CDR3 bases: TGTGCCAGCAGCTTAGAGGTCAGACTGAGGAACACCGGGGAGCTGTTTTTT.

This clonotype has a count of ten or more. The rearrangement joins TRBV5-4 to TRBJ1-2; TRBD1 matches at 8 bases. Germline CDR1 reads SGHNT; CDR2 reads YYREEE (reference sequence). Trimming at V came to 3 bases and at J to 5 bases, leaving 9 bases not matched to a gene. The CDR3 has 15 amino acids. The CDR3 DNA follows: TGTGCCAGCAGCTATCCGGGACAGGCGTATTATGGCTACACCTTC. Translated, it gives CASSYPGQAYYGYTF. The full variable domain, in which reference TRBV5-4 and TRBJ1-2 provide the parts outside the CDR3, is ETGVTQSPTHLIKTRGQQVTLRCSSQSGHNTVSWYQQALGQGPQFIFQYYREEENGRGNFPPRFSGLQFPNYSSELNVNALELDDSALYLCASSYPGQAYYGYTFGSGTRLTVV.

This clonotype was recorded many times. The chain joins TRBV10-3 to TRBJ2-2; 7 bases align to TRBD2. Germline V lookup: CDR1 ENHRY, CDR2 SYGVKD. The V segment lost 8 bases and the J segment 4 bases; nucleotides outside the gene matches: 7. This CDR3 spans 14 amino acids. The CDR3 spells CAIGGEVLTGELFF. The CDR3 coding sequence is TGTGCCATCGGGGGGGAGGTCCTCACCGGGGAGCTGTTTTTT.

The sample holds many counts of this clonotype. The chain uses TRBV20-1 and TRBJ2-5; D uncertain. Deletions cut 0 bases from V and 4 bases from J, with 6 bases between. The germline CDR1 and CDR2 sequences are DFQATT and SNEGSKA (reference sequence). The CDR3 contains 12 residues. DNA of the CDR3: TGCAGTGCTAGAGAATCGACAGAGACCCAGTACTTC. Translating gives CSARESTETQYF.

The chain couples TRBV27 to TRBJ2-2; tentatively, D is TRBD1 (6 bases). The CDR3 is 14 residues long. Trimming cost V 2 bases and J 4 bases, with 8 bases left between them. In germline, CDR1 is MNHEY, CDR2 SMNVEV (reference sequence). CDR3 region: CASSLRTATGELFF. The CDR3 DNA reads as TGTGCCAGCAGTTTAAGGACAGCCACCGGGGAGCTGTTTTTT.

The J gene is TRBJ2-7, the V gene TRBV29-1; 7 nucleotides align to TRBD1. CDR1 and CDR2 from the germline V gene are SQVTM and ANQGSEA. There are 13 residues in the CDR3. CDR3 DNA: TGCGGAATTATGACAGGGCCCAGGGGCGAGCAGTACTTC. Translated, it gives CGIMTGPRGEQYF.

This clonotype was detected many times. This chain connects TRBV7-6 to TRBJ1-2; the D gene is possibly TRBD1 (5 bases). The CDR3 covers 14 residues. Trimming cost V 5 bases and J 1 base, with 11 bases left between them. Germline-derived CDR1 and CDR2 are SGHVS and FNYEAQ. The CDR3 here is CASSPRQGNYGYTF. CDR3 nucleotides: TGTGCCAGCAGCCCTCGGCAGGGTAACTATGGCTACACCTTC.

This chain connects TRBV19 to TRBJ2-3, with 10 bases fitting TRBD2. With 8 bases clipped from V and 2 bases from J, the junction kept 10 bases outside the gene matches. Germline V gives CDR1 LNHDA, CDR2 SQIVND (reference sequence). This CDR3 spans 16 amino acids. The chain's CDR3 is CASSPVSGGVTDTQYF. The CDR3 DNA reads TGTGCCAGTTCCCCAGTGAGCGGGGGGGTCACAGATACGCAGTATTTT.

Turning to this clonotype: A much larger clone lies a single base off, so this may be a read error. The chain is built from TRBV19 and TRBJ1-2; 8 bases agree with TRBD1. The CDR3 runs to 15 residues. Germline V lookup: CDR1 LNHDA, CDR2 SQIVND (reference sequence). The CDR3: CTTLDRGSNSYGYTF. In DNA, the CDR3 is TGTACCACTCTCGACAGGGGTTCCAATAGCTATGGCTACACCTTC. The full variable domain, with the rest looked up from reference TRBV19 and TRBJ1-2, is DGGITQSPKYLFRKEGQNVTLSCEQNLNHDAMYWYRQDPGQGLRLIYYSQIVNDFQKGDIAEGYSVSREKKESFPLTVTSAQKNPTAFYLCTTLDRGSNSYGYTFGSGTRLTVV.

This clonotype was counted ten times or more. The chain links TRBV7-2 to TRBJ1-1; a weak D match, TRBD1 (6 bases). Germline V gene data show CDR1 as SGHTA and CDR2 as FQGNSA. This CDR3 spans 14 amino acids. Trimming left V 2 bases short and J 7 bases short, with 14 bases between. The CDR3 DNA is TGTGCCAGCAGCTTAAACAGGGAGGCCCTTGAAGCTTTCTTT. This encodes CASSLNREALEAFF.

The gene calls are TRBV9 and TRBJ1-4; D is possibly TRBD1 (6 bases). The CDR3 spans 14 residues. V gave up 0 bases and J gave up 8 bases, with 11 bases separating them. Germline CDR1 is SGDLS and CDR2 is YYNGEE. The CDR3 DNA is TGTGCCAGCAGCGTAGAATCCAGGGGCGAAAAACTGTTTTTT. Residues: CASSVESRGEKLFF.

This clonotype has a count of ten or more. The chain combines TRBV12-3 or TRBV12-4 with TRBJ1-5; D is perhaps TRBD1 (5 bases). Trimming shortened V by 3 bases and J by 3 bases, and 9 bases separated the two germline ends. The CDR3 loop spans 14 amino acids. This CDR3 reads CASSFLGANQPQHF. CDR3 sequence (DNA): TGTGCCAGCAGTTTTCTAGGGGCCAATCAGCCCCAGCATTTT.

This clonotype was detected ten times or more. This sequence joins TRBV7-9 and TRBJ1-1; maybe TRBD1 (5 bases). From germline, CDR1 is SEHNR and CDR2 FQNEAQ (reference sequence). V was shortened by 1 base and J by 5 bases, with 17 bases between the two germline ends. The CDR3 is made up of 16 amino acids. The CDR3 DNA sequence: TGTGCCAGCAGCTTAGGAGGGGAGGGGCGAGGAACTGAAGCTTTCTTT. Translated, it gives CASSLGGEGRGTEAFF.

The table lists this clonotype with many counts. The rearrangement uses TRBV10-1 and TRBJ2-1, with a weak D call TRBD2 (5 bases). V was cut by 6 bases and J by 8 bases, with 14 bases left in between. CDR3 length: 13 residues. Per germline, CDR1 WNHNN and CDR2 SYGVQD (reference sequence). The CDR3 DNA follows: TGCGCCAGCAGCCTCACTAGAGCCCATGAGCAGTTCTTC. This encodes CASSLTRAHEQFF.

The rearrangement uses TRBV2 and TRBJ2-7; D is unclear. The CDR3 has 13 amino acids. V was shortened by 7 bases and J by 3 bases, with 13 bases between the two germline ends. The germline CDR1 and CDR2 sequences are SNHLY and FYNNEI. CDR3 sequence reads: CASMTGTLYEQYF. The DNA of the CDR3 is TGTGCCAGCATGACCGGTACCCTCTACGAGCAGTACTTC.

At least ten counts were recorded for this clonotype. The chain couples TRBV5-1 to TRBJ1-1, with D possibly matching TRBD1 (6 bases). Per germline, CDR1 SGHRS and CDR2 YFSETQ. The CDR3 covers 17 residues. The V end was cut by 4 bases, the J end by 0 bases, with 19 bases between. The CDR3 DNA is TGCGCCAGCAGCGGATCTGCGGGAGGGGGACTGAACACTGAAGCTTTCTTT. Encoded protein: CASSGSAGGGLNTEAFF.

This clonotype was seen ten or more times. The chain recombines TRBV7-9 with TRBJ1-1, with D perhaps matching TRBD1 (5 bases). Germline assignment: CDR1 SEHNR and CDR2 FQNEAQ (reference sequence). V lost 5 bases, J lost 1 base, and 11 bases lay in between. This CDR3 region has 14 residues. CDR3 in amino acids: CASSPDRPNTEAFF. The CDR3 nucleotides are TGTGCCAGCAGCCCCGACAGACCGAACACTGAAGCTTTCTTT.

The chain recombines TRBV4-1 with TRBJ1-5; tentative D call: TRBD1 (6 bases). This CDR3 comprises 15 residues. Trimming took 4 bases from V and 5 from J, leaving 15 bases between them. Germline CDR1 reads MGHRA; CDR2 reads YSYEKL. CDR3 DNA sequence: TGCGCCAGCAGCCCCCGGACAGCAAAATATCAGCCCCAGCATTTT. Amino acid sequence: CASSPRTAKYQPQHF.

About this clonotype itself: This may stem from a read error, because a much larger clone lies one nucleotide away. The chain is built from TRBV20-1 and TRBJ2-7; no definite D call. There are 16 residues in the CDR3. V was clipped by 5 bases and J by 7 bases, with 27 bases between them. In germline, CDR1 is DFQATT, CDR2 SNEGSKA (reference sequence). Here the CDR3 reads CSASSLAASSYNEQYF. CDR3 nucleotides: TGCAGTGCTTCCTCCCTGGCGGCAAGCTCCTACAATGAGCAGTACTTC.

Many counts were recorded for this clonotype. The chain joins TRBV2 to TRBJ2-1, with 8 bases that match TRBD1. The CDR3 extends over 15 amino acids. Trimming cost V 8 bases and J 6 bases; bases outside gene matches: 12. Germline values: CDR1 SNHLY, CDR2 FYNNEI. The CDR3 is CASWILDRGRNEQFF. Here the CDR3 DNA reads TGTGCCAGCTGGATACTCGACAGGGGACGCAATGAGCAGTTCTTC.

This clonotype was seen at least ten times. This rearrangement joins TRBV9 to TRBJ1-1, with 7 bases that match TRBD1. V lost 0 bases, J lost 0 bases, and 8 bases stayed unmatched. The V gene's germline CDR1 is SGDLS and CDR2 YYNGEE. The CDR3 runs to 17 residues. The CDR3 is CASSVALTGWVNTEAFF. CDR3 coding DNA: TGTGCCAGCAGCGTAGCATTGACAGGGTGGGTGAACACTGAAGCTTTCTTT.

This clonotype appeared many times. The chain employs TRBV2 and TRBJ2-7, with 12 bases fitting TRBD1. The V and J ends lost 9 bases and 6 bases, in that order; junction bases with no gene match: 12. This CDR3 contains 15 residues. Germline values: CDR1 SNHLY, CDR2 FYNNEI. The CDR3 region is CASKGSGTGGGEQYF. DNA of the CDR3: TGTGCCAGTAAGGGATCCGGGACAGGGGGCGGCGAGCAGTACTTC.

This clonotype was recorded many times. The CDR3 spells CASRSAGTGTYEQYF. CDR3 sequence (DNA): TGTGCCAGCAGATCCGCCGGGACAGGCACCTACGAGCAGTACTTC. The rearrangement joins TRBV11-2 to TRBJ2-7; the match to TRBD1 covers 8 bases. In germline, CDR1 is SGHAT, CDR2 FQNNGV. CDR3 length: 15 residues. Trimming took 6 bases from V and 2 from J; bases not matched to a gene: 9.

This clonotype was observed a handful of times. This rearrangement joins TRBV28 to TRBJ2-1, with D maybe TRBD2 (5 bases). Germline-derived CDR1 and CDR2 are MDHEN and SYDVKM. V lost 7 bases to trimming and J lost 10 bases, with 17 bases between them. This CDR3 spans 13 amino acids. DNA of the CDR3: TGTGCCAGCACCTTCTTCGCGGGTGTGGAGCAGTTCTTC. Encoded protein: CASTFFAGVEQFF.

About this clonotype: This likely stems from a read error, as it lies one base from a far larger clone. The chain has TRBV5-8 and TRBJ1-1; D not certain. Germline assignment: CDR1 SGHTS and CDR2 YDEGEE. The CDR3 is made up of 15 amino acids. The DNA for the CDR3 is TGCGCCAGCAGCCAAGTTCCATGCTTGAACACTGAAGCTTTCTTT. Its translation is CASSQVPCLNTEAFF.

Points on this clonotype: With a far larger clone one base away, a read error is the likely cause. This sequence joins TRBV7-3 and TRBJ1-2, with 8 bases identical to TRBD1. CDR3 length: 16 residues. V dropped 7 bases and J dropped 7; count of bases not matched to a gene: 17. Looked up from germline, CDR1 is SGHTA and CDR2 is FQGTGA. The CDR3 DNA reads TGTGCCAGCACCTTCTTCCCCGGGACAGGCGCCTTTGGCTACACCTTC. Amino acid sequence: CASTFFPGTGAFGYTF.

CDR3 protein: CASSLDSEINSPLHF. Written as DNA, the CDR3 is TGTGCCAGCAGCTTAGATTCAGAAATTAATTCACCCCTCCACTTT. J is TRBJ1-6 and V is TRBV7-9; D call uncertain. The CDR3 has 15 residues. Germline values: CDR1 SEHNR, CDR2 FQNEAQ (reference sequence). V was trimmed by 1 base and J by 6 bases, leaving 10 bases between them. The whole variable domain, filled in from reference TRBV7-9 and TRBJ1-6, reads DTGVSQNPRHKITKRGQNVTFRCDPISEHNRLYWYRQTLGQGPEFLTYFQNEAQLEKSRLLSDRFSAERPKGSFSTLEIQRTEQGDSAMYLCASSLDSEINSPLHFGNGTRLTVT.

In the case of this clonotype: This clone may be a read error of a much larger clone one base away. The rearrangement links TRBV7-2 to TRBJ2-4; the D gene could be TRBD1 or TRBD2 (6 bases each). Germline CDR1 and CDR2: SGHTA and FQGNSA. This CDR3 comprises 16 residues. The CDR3 spells CASNSRGGPRGDERFF. Here the CDR3 DNA reads TGTGCCAGCAACTCACGTGGGGGGCCCAGAGGGGATGAGCGGTTCTTC.

The rearrangement links TRBV18 to TRBJ1-4, with TRBD1 matching over 7 bases. The CDR3 length is 15 residues. Germline assignment: CDR1 KGHSH and CDR2 LQKENI. V was clipped by 3 bases and J by 8 bases; unmatched bases: 9. The CDR3 sequence is CASSPATGPTEKLFF. DNA of the CDR3: TGTGCCAGCTCACCTGCGACAGGGCCCACCGAAAAACTGTTTTTT.

In this sample, this clonotype turned up many times. This chain links TRBV12-3 or TRBV12-4 with TRBJ2-1; D uncertain. The CDR3 has 14 amino acids. The V end was cut by 1 base, the J end by 7 bases, with 11 bases between. CDR3 in amino acids: CASSLGWGSNEQFF. CDR3 DNA: TGTGCCAGCAGTTTAGGGTGGGGTTCGAATGAGCAGTTCTTC.